This is a list of T cell receptor beta chains from one sample in a study of control samples from healthy donors and cancer patients. Measured with immunoSEQ multiplex PCR; TCRdb has only the in-frame clones, and not every one. In the table there are about 410,000 clones, around nine tenths of which are singletons. Sequencing input: PBMCs. Receptor source: a man in his forties with head and neck cancer. Each CDR3 is given without its conserved first and last residue. Fields, in order: J gene, V gene, CDR3 protein.

>TRBJ1-6|TRBV10-3
AIREWGQGQSPLH
>TRBJ1-6|TRBV7-2
ASSPINRNSPLH
>TRBJ2-3|TRBV6-1
ASSAQTSGRMDTQY
>TRBJ2-1|TRBV6-5
ASSYGAGSYNEQF
>TRBJ1-4|TRBV6-1
ASSEEEDEKLF
>TRBJ1-1|TRBV4-1
ASSPRTGGLYTEAF
>TRBJ2-1|TRBV11-2
ASSLIAVNNEQF
>TRBJ2-3|TRBV27
ASSFMRAQY
>TRBJ2-5|TRBV19
ASSRDREETQY
>TRBJ1-2|TRBV7-9
ASSTTGSGGYT
>TRBJ2-7|TRBV28
ASRGTGGIYEQY